Shown below are 4 T cell receptor beta chains from a single sample sequenced in a study of blood T cell repertoires in COVID-19. Sequencing was performed with immunoSEQ multiplex PCR; in TCRdb, only in-frame clones are kept and a portion is missing. In the table there are some 400,000 clones, roughly 80% of which are singletons. Sequencing was carried out using peripheral blood. The receptors originated from a human donor with acute or convalescent COVID-19. The donor label of this sample is uncertain.

The chain employs TRBV2 and TRBJ1-1; D gene uncertain. The V gene lost 11 bases and the J gene lost 7 bases, with 14 bases spanning the gap. The CDR3 covers 11 residues. Germline V CDR1 and CDR2: SNHLY, FYNNEI. The CDR3 reads CAFRSIGEAFF. For the CDR3, the DNA is TGTGCCTTTCGGTCGATTGGTGAAGCTTTCTTT.

V usage is TRBV19 and J usage is TRBJ1-2; TRBD1 might be the D (5 bases). The germline gives CDR1 LNHDA, CDR2 SQIVND (reference sequence). Deletions cut 6 bases from V and 7 bases from J, with 9 bases between. This CDR3 has 11 amino acids. The CDR3 bases are TGTGCCAGTAGCCTAGGGGTTGGCTACACCTTC. It is translated as CASSLGVGYTF.

This CDR3 reads CASSGRTTRSSGNTIYF. The CDR3 region has the DNA TGTGCCAGCAGTGGAAGGACAACCCGCAGCTCTGGAAACACCATATATTTT. J is TRBJ1-3 and V is TRBV2; D is perhaps TRBD1 (5 bases). The V gene's germline CDR1 is SNHLY and CDR2 FYNNEI. This CDR3 contains 17 residues. The ends were cut back, 4 bases at V and 0 bases at J, with 16 bases in the middle.

This clone was observed a few times. The chain is built from TRBV28 and TRBJ1-1; tentative D call: TRBD1 (6 bases). Germline V gene sequence: CDR1 MDHEN, CDR2 SYDVKM. The V end was cut by 7 bases, the J end by 5 bases, with 11 bases between. This CDR3 has 12 residues. The CDR3 spells CASTRGRTEAFF. CDR3 DNA: TGTGCCAGCACCAGGGGAAGGACTGAAGCTTTCTTT.